The entry that follows covers one TCR beta chain sequence. Its antigen remains undetermined. Nothing much larger sits one base from this clone, and base qualities are not available. High-throughput TCRbeta CDR3 sequencing of frozen genomic DNA was performed by immunoSEQ, including PCR amplification, mapping, bias correction and internal controls. As for how the authors treated the data: Only productive rearrangements were retained, with each unique TCRbeta sequence defined by its CDR3 nucleotide sequence together with its V and J gene. For a sequence to be called donor-reactive, it needed a frequency of at least 0.01% and at least 5-fold expansion in CFSE-low cells compared with unstimulated pre-transplant cells. Minimum frequency thresholds were set for each subject on the basis of the unstimulated sample with the lowest template count, so that a detection power of at least 90% was ensured. Repertoire turnover was measured by Jensen-Shannon divergence between the top 1000 TCRbeta sequences post- and pre-transplant. Two-sided Fisher's exact tests were used to test for changes in how often donor-reactive sequences were detected. Here the immuneACCESS table is served through TCRdb, limited to in-frame sequences with V and J called. Missing clones are a known gap in these copies; in checked studies unresolved V genes cover under half, and the rest lacks a known reason. That table is the source of V, J and clone size, and D and trimming were worked out from the DNA. The sample table holds about 33,000 clones, of which 90% to 95% were seen once. Of the sample, 25% to 30% falls within the top ten clones.

These data originate in a study of T cell clones after liver transplantation (dated by TCRdb to the late 2010s). Study-level background: The samples were obtained from ITN030ST, a randomized trial that attempted immunosuppression withdrawal within 2 years after liver transplantation. After a pre-transplant mixed lymphocyte reaction, TCRbeta sequencing was used to pinpoint donor-reactive T cell clones, which were subsequently tracked in post-transplant blood. Third party-reactive TCRbeta sequences from pre-transplant MLRs were also identified as an antigen-independent comparator for donor-reactive sequences. Of the eight recipients, a few were HCV-positive, while the remaining recipients had been transplanted for non-autoimmune, non-viral indications. Subjects received no induction therapy and standard immunosuppression until randomization at 12-24 months post-transplant. Tolerance was defined as complete immunosuppression withdrawal for at least one year with no rise in liver enzymes beyond twice the upper limit of normal. Blood samples were taken pre-transplant, pre-randomization before withdrawal, and post-randomization after full withdrawal or failed withdrawal. The studied cohort comprised 8 liver transplant recipients, 3 classified as tolerant and 5 as non-tolerant. Here is what the overall study found, with its caveats: Without allograft tissue specimens, donor-reactive T cells may have migrated into the graft rather than being deleted. Low numbers of available donor cells limited the measurable donor-reactive repertoire in two subjects. Once repertoire turnover was taken into account, donor-reactive detection showed a significant reduction for CD4 in 7 of 8 subjects and for CD8 in 8 of 8. A significant post-transplant decrease in circulating donor-reactive CD4 TCRbeta sequences was observed in most of the 8 subjects, irrespective of tolerance or HCV status. Donor-reactive sequences declined more than third party-reactive ones, suggesting partial antigen-specific deletion unrelated to withdrawal success. The conclusions were preliminary, being limited by small, heterogeneous patient numbers and by non-standardized post-transplant time points.

Unstimulated PBMCs, after thawing, were stained for CD3, CD4 and CD8 and then FACS-sorted into CD3+CD4+ and CD3+CD8+ populations. Each of the 8 studied subjects was randomized to immunosuppression withdrawal. The Qiagen DNeasy Blood and Tissue Kit was used for isolation of genomic DNA. CDR1 MNHEY and CDR2 SMNVEV are derived from the germline V gene (reference sequence). The CDR3 spans 16 residues, from the cysteine through the phenylalanine. CDR3 DNA is the only sequence kept; it has 48 bases, read in frame from the first base. Trimming leaves V shorter by 7 bases and J shorter by 2 bases, with the junction holding 9 bases beyond the gene matches.

This sample comprised CD8+ T cells from blood, obtained 12 months after liver transplant. Here the chain combines TRBV27 and TRBJ2-3; TRBD2 aligns with 10 central bases. This clonotype was obtained from a human patient who received a liver transplant. In transplant recipients, some T cells may be of donor rather than host origin. Here the CDR3 is given as CASNLAGTSDTDTQYF. At the DNA level, the sequence is TGTGCCAGCAACCTCGCCGGGACTAGCGACACAGATACGCAGTATTTT.